These 14 T cell receptor beta chains were sequenced from one sample in a study of CD8+CD57+ T cells in acquired aplastic anemia. Patients who underwent sequencing had shown CD8+CD57+ cell expansion by flow cytometry. The study profiled TCR beta VDJ and CDR3 using genomic DNA as template. From the reads, TCRdb called clonotypes with MiXCR, one entry per CDR3 protein. The sample records about 160,000 distinct CDR3 sequences, roughly 43% being singletons. Sequencing was done on a sample of sorted CD4+, CD8+, or CD8+CD57+ T cells (not recorded which) from PBMCs. These receptors originate from a human donor with aplastic anemia.

This clonotype was counted at least ten times. V usage is TRBV13 and J usage is TRBJ2-7, with 8 bases lining up with TRBD1. The CDR3 runs 15 residues. After removal of 5 bases from V and 3 bases from J, the junction contained 9 bases not matched to a gene. Germline lookup yields CDR1 PRHDT and CDR2 FYEKMQ (reference sequence). This chain's CDR3 is CASSPAGTGGYEQYF. The CDR3 DNA reads as TGTGCCAGCAGCCCCGCCGGGACAGGTGGCTACGAGCAGTACTTC.

The V call is TRBV7-6, the J call TRBJ2-3; 7 bases line up with TRBD2. The CDR3 has 15 amino acids. Trimming removed 0 bases from V and 1 base from J; junction bases left unmatched: 1. Germline CDR1 is SGHVS and CDR2 is FNYEAQ. As DNA, the CDR3 is TGTGCCAGCAGCTTAGCGGGAGGGCGCACAGATACGCAGTATTTT. Residues: CASSLAGGRTDTQYF.

The V call is TRBV28, the J call TRBJ2-3; TRBD1 agrees at 7 bases. Germline values: CDR1 MDHEN, CDR2 SYDVKM. The CDR3 has 16 residues. The V gene end was trimmed by 5 bases and the J gene end by 1 base; junction bases not matched to a gene: 9. The CDR3 region has the DNA TGTGCCAGCAGTCTCGACAGGGCTACTGGCACAGATACGCAGTATTTT. Its protein is CASSLDRATGTDTQYF.

CDR3 in amino acids: CATSDKTSGRANEQFF. The CDR3 region has the DNA TGTGCCACCAGTGATAAAACTAGCGGGAGGGCCAATGAGCAGTTCTTC. This chain links TRBV24-1 with TRBJ2-1; TRBD2 matches at 13 bases. This CDR3 contains 16 residues. Germline V gene sequence: CDR1 KGHDR, CDR2 SFDVKD. The junction had 4 bases not matched to a gene; V was cut back by 3 bases and J by 6 bases.

This rearrangement joins TRBV28 to TRBJ2-3, with TRBD2 matching 12 bases. The V gene's germline CDR1 is MDHEN and CDR2 SYDVKM. V shed 6 bases, J shed 5 bases, and the junction held 9 bases outside the gene matches. The CDR3 runs to 16 residues. The CDR3 loop is CASRTRLAGVGDTQYF. As DNA, the CDR3 is TGTGCCAGCAGGACGAGACTAGCGGGAGTGGGAGATACGCAGTATTTT.

This clonotype was counted at least ten times. This sequence joins TRBV5-6 and TRBJ1-5; unclear D gene. Germline V lookup: CDR1 SGHDT, CDR2 YYEEEE. CDR3 size: 13 residues. V dropped 5 bases and J dropped 4 bases, with 10 bases sitting between them. The CDR3 DNA reads TGTGCCAGCAGTCTCTCGGTTAATCAGCCCCAGCATTTT. Amino acid sequence: CASSLSVNQPQHF.

The V and J genes are TRBV14 and TRBJ2-3, with TRBD1 matching over 9 bases. CDR3 length equals 16 residues. Per the germline V gene, CDR1 is SGHDN and CDR2 is FVKESK. J was trimmed by 7 bases and V by 4 bases; bases with no gene match: 12. CDR3 residues: CASSPWTGDAINTQYF. As DNA, the CDR3 is TGTGCCAGCAGCCCCTGGACAGGGGATGCGATTAATACGCAGTATTTT.

The sample holds many counts of this clonotype. V usage is TRBV12-3 or TRBV12-4 and J usage is TRBJ2-1; the match to TRBD1 covers 8 bases. The V gene end was trimmed by 8 bases and the J gene end by 8 bases; junction bases not matched to a gene: 8. The CDR3 loop spans 13 amino acids. The CDR3 protein is CASGGRGRDEQFF. As DNA, the CDR3 is TGTGCCAGCGGGGGCAGGGGGCGCGATGAGCAGTTCTTC.

The chain links TRBV7-6 to TRBJ2-1; TRBD2 matches at 11 bases. V trimming: 2 bases; J trimming: 8 bases; junction bases outside the gene matches: 8. The CDR3 covers 16 residues. Germline values: CDR1 SGHVS, CDR2 FNYEAQ. The CDR3 here is CASSLLAGGILDEQFF. The CDR3, as DNA: TGTGCCAGCAGCTTACTAGCGGGAGGTATATTGGATGAGCAGTTCTTC.

The gene calls are TRBV28 and TRBJ1-1; D possibly corresponds to TRBD1 (5 bases). The V end was cut by 10 bases, the J end by 1 base, with 10 bases between. Germline V lookup: CDR1 MDHEN, CDR2 SYDVKM. The CDR3 length is 12 residues. The CDR3 region has the DNA TGTGCCATCACCCAGGGGAACACTGAAGCTTTCTTT. Protein: CAITQGNTEAFF.

The sample holds many counts of this clonotype. The junction does not match germline at one end; this may be a read error. The chain carries TRBV5-1 and TRBJ1-1; D may be TRBD1 (6 bases). This CDR3 has 15 residues. Germline CDR1 reads SGHRS; CDR2 reads YFSETQ. CDR3 nucleotide sequence: TGCGCCAGCAGGTTGGGGGCCAGCATGAACACTGAAGCTTTCTTT. Translated: CASRLGASMNTEAFF.

This clonotype was counted a single time. V and J are TRBV7-3 and TRBJ1-6; a weak D match, TRBD1 (6 bases). The CDR3 is 14 amino acids. CDR1 is SGHTA and CDR2 is FQGTGA in the germline V gene. V shed 5 bases and J shed 5 bases, with 10 bases lying between them. The CDR3 sequence is CASSTTGNNSPLHF. The CDR3 DNA is TGTGCCAGCAGCACTACAGGGAATAATTCACCCCTCCACTTT.

This chain links TRBV11-1 with TRBJ2-7; weak D call: TRBD2 (5 bases). Germline assignment: CDR1 SGHAT and CDR2 FQDESV (reference sequence). This CDR3 is built from 16 residues. V was clipped by 1 base and J by 2 bases, with 15 bases between them. CDR3 sequence reads: CASSLVGLADTYEQYF. DNA of the CDR3: TGTGCCAGCAGCTTAGTCGGGCTAGCTGATACCTACGAGCAGTACTTC.

This clonotype was recorded many times. This sequence joins TRBV5-1 and TRBJ2-6; no clear D. Between the trimmed V and J ends, which lost 5 bases and 2 bases, there was a span of 8 bases. CDR1 is SGHRS, CDR2 YFSETQ, per germline. CDR3 length equals 14 residues. CDR3 in DNA: TGCGCCAGCAGAATGGGGACTGGGGCCAACGTCCTGACTTTC. Its translation: CASRMGTGANVLTF.